One and the same sample provided the 24 T cell receptor beta chains below, sequenced in a study of identical twins. TCRdb processed the 5' RACE reads anew with MiXCR; each CDR3 protein has one entry. Counted here are hundreds of thousands of distinct CDR3 sequences, 8% to 9% occurring once; the ten biggest clones make up 0.8% to 1%. The same data also went into a second study, on yellow fever vaccine responses in identical twins.

Sequenced material: PBMCs. The receptors here all came from a woman aged 18 to 35 in good health.

The rearrangement uses TRBV6-2 or TRBV6-3 and TRBJ2-1; 16 bases match TRBD2. The germline gives CDR1 MNHEY, CDR2 SVGEGT. Losses at the gene ends were 4 bases for V and 2 bases for J; bases not matched to a gene: 8. This CDR3 has 19 residues. Here the CDR3 reads CASSSRPGLAGGTYNEQFF. The CDR3 nucleotides read TGTGCCAGCAGTTCCCGACCGGGACTAGCGGGAGGGACCTACAATGAGCAGTTCTTC.

This clonotype came up a few times. The chain combines TRBV11-2 with TRBJ2-7, with 10 bases matching TRBD2. This CDR3 is built from 16 residues. Looked up from germline, CDR1 is SGHAT and CDR2 is FQNNGV. V shed 1 base, J shed 5 bases, and the junction held 8 bases outside the gene matches. The CDR3 is CASSLVSSGRRNEQYF. CDR3 DNA sequence: TGTGCCAGCAGCTTAGTCTCTAGCGGGAGAAGGAACGAGCAGTACTTC.

The J gene is TRBJ2-5, the V gene TRBV29-1; tentatively, D is TRBD2 (5 bases). The CDR3 loop spans 13 amino acids. Germline V gives CDR1 SQVTM, CDR2 ANQGSEA. V was clipped by 8 bases and J by 1 base, with 14 bases between them. CDR3 sequence: CSFPEETQETQYF. As DNA, the CDR3 is TGCAGCTTCCCGGAGGAGACCCAAGAGACCCAGTACTTC.

The chain employs TRBV5-1 and TRBJ2-2, with D tentatively TRBD2 (6 bases). This CDR3 has 17 residues. V was pared by 0 bases and J by 1 base, with 13 bases between. Germline assignment: CDR1 SGHRS and CDR2 YFSETQ. CDR3 protein: CASSLVQRRENTGELFF. DNA for the CDR3: TGCGCCAGCAGCTTGGTCCAAAGGCGGGAGAACACCGGGGAGCTGTTTTTT.

The chain employs TRBV4-3 and TRBJ2-1; D is undetermined. This CDR3 region has 17 residues. The V and J ends lost 0 bases and 2 bases respectively, with 14 bases between them. The germline gives CDR1 LGHNA, CDR2 YSLEER. The CDR3 sequence is CASSQDPMGVTYNEQFF. In nucleotides, the CDR3 is TGCGCCAGCAGCCAAGATCCAATGGGCGTGACCTACAATGAGCAGTTCTTC.

This clonotype was detected a few times. This chain links TRBV25-1 with TRBJ2-7, with D hard to call. The V and J ends lost 0 bases and 7 bases respectively, with 10 bases between them. The CDR3 runs to 13 residues. Germline V gives CDR1 MGHDK, CDR2 SYGVNS. In DNA, the CDR3 is TGTGCCAGCAGTGAATATACAAGACAAGAGCAGTACTTC. The encoded protein is CASSEYTRQEQYF.

This clonotype was seen only a few times. This chain's CDR3 is CSAGLAGKYGEQYF. Written as DNA, the CDR3 is TGCAGTGCCGGACTAGCGGGAAAGTATGGAGAGCAGTACTTC. The genes are TRBV20-1 and TRBJ2-7; 12 bases match TRBD2. Germline V gives CDR1 DFQATT, CDR2 SNEGSKA (reference sequence). The CDR3 extends over 14 amino acids. Losses at the gene ends were 6 bases for V and 7 bases for J; bases not matched to a gene: 10.

This chain connects TRBV11-2 to TRBJ2-7; perhaps D is TRBD1 or TRBD2 (5 bases each). Germline CDR1 and CDR2: SGHAT and FQNNGV. With 0 bases removed from V and 4 bases from J, the gap between germline ends came to 16 bases. The CDR3 loop spans 16 amino acids. The CDR3 reads CASSLDLGTPPYEQYF. Here the CDR3 DNA reads TGTGCCAGCAGCTTAGATCTCGGGACCCCTCCGTACGAGCAGTACTTC.

This clonotype has a count of ten or more. The chain links TRBV20-1 to TRBJ2-7; a weak D match, TRBD1 (5 bases). V was shortened by 6 bases and J by 7 bases, with 28 bases between the two germline ends. The germline V gene encodes CDR1 DFQATT and CDR2 SNEGSKA (reference sequence). The CDR3 totals 16 residues. The CDR3 loop reads CSARFFFKDRRREQYF. The CDR3 nucleotides are TGCAGTGCCAGATTCTTTTTTAAAGACAGAAGAAGGGAGCAGTACTTC.

The rearrangement joins TRBV20-1 to TRBJ2-2; 7 bases fit TRBD1. Germline CDR1 is DFQATT and CDR2 is SNEGSKA (reference sequence). The CDR3 covers 16 residues. V dropped 2 bases and J dropped 6; count of bases not matched to a gene: 12. The chain's CDR3 is CSARLADRVVAGELFF. In DNA form, the CDR3 reads TGCAGTGCTAGATTGGCTGACAGGGTCGTCGCCGGGGAGCTGTTTTTT.

The V call is TRBV24-1, the J call TRBJ2-7; D call uncertain. CDR1 is KGHDR and CDR2 is SFDVKD in the germline V gene. This CDR3 region has 13 residues. The V end lost 3 bases, the J end lost 2 bases, and 7 bases lay between the germline ends. DNA of the CDR3: TGTGCCACCAGTGATACGTCTACCTACGAGCAGTACTTC. It translates to CATSDTSTYEQYF.

This clonotype appeared a few times. One end of the junction does not line up with germline, which may come from a read error. This sequence joins TRBV7-2 and TRBJ2-1; 7 bases line up with TRBD2. Germline values: CDR1 SGHTA, CDR2 FQGNSA. This CDR3 is 13 amino acids long. The CDR3 reads CASSSSPRGSGVF. For the CDR3, the DNA is TGTGCCAGCAGCTCCAGCCCCCGAGGGAGCGGGGTCTTC. The whole variable domain, remainder taken from reference TRBV7-2 and TRBJ2-1, is GAGVSQSPSNKVTEKGKDVELRCDPISGHTALYWYRQSLGQGLEFLIYFQGNSAPDKSGLPSDRFSAERTGGSVSTLTIQRTQQEDSAVYLCASSSSPRGSGVFGPGTRLTVL.

In this sample, this clonotype turned up a few times. The J gene is TRBJ2-1, the V gene TRBV15; tentatively, D is TRBD2 (6 bases). The CDR3 runs to 18 residues. Germline assignment: CDR1 LNHNV and CDR2 YYDKDF (reference sequence). Trimming pared 2 bases from V and 0 bases from J, leaving 17 bases between. CDR3 amino acids: CATSRLGREKPSYNEQFF. As DNA, the CDR3 is TGTGCCACCAGCAGATTAGGTCGGGAGAAGCCCTCCTACAATGAGCAGTTCTTC. The full variable domain, with the rest looked up from reference TRBV15 and TRBJ2-1, is DAMVIQNPRYQVTQFGKPVTLSCSQTLNHNVMYWYQQKSSQAPKLLFHYYDKDFNNEADTPDNFQSRRPNTSFCFLDIRSPGLGDTAMYLCATSRLGREKPSYNEQFFGPGTRLTVL.

This clonotype turned up a few times. The J gene is TRBJ2-1, the V gene TRBV29-1, with TRBD2 identical over 8 bases. Germline V gene sequence: CDR1 SQVTM, CDR2 ANQGSEA. Trimming removed 6 bases from V and 4 bases from J; junction bases left unmatched: 8. This CDR3 region has 14 residues. CDR3 in amino acids: CSVLGLAVYNEQFF. The DNA for the CDR3 is TGCAGCGTGTTAGGACTAGCCGTTTACAATGAGCAGTTCTTC.

A few counts support this clonotype. The rearrangement uses TRBV6-5 and TRBJ2-5; D may be TRBD2 (5 bases). The CDR3 sequence is 11 residues long. V was trimmed by 8 bases and J by 5 bases, leaving 9 bases between them. Per the germline V gene, CDR1 is MNHEY and CDR2 is SVGAGI. CDR3 bases: TGTGCCAGCCGGAGGAAGGAGACCCAGTACTTC. Translating it yields CASRRKETQYF.

This clonotype was detected only a few times. V usage is TRBV5-6 and J usage is TRBJ2-3; 8 bases match TRBD2. The trim removed 6 bases at V and 3 bases at J, leaving 15 bases unmatched. Germline V CDR1 and CDR2: SGHDT, YYEEEE. CDR3 length: 17 amino acids. CDR3 amino acids: CASTVGGSGGRTDTQYF. CDR3 coding DNA: TGTGCCAGCACCGTGGGAGGCAGTGGCGGGAGGACAGATACGCAGTATTTT.

This clonotype was observed a handful of times. The chain is built from TRBV28 and TRBJ2-2; D remains ambiguous. V lost 3 bases to trimming and J lost 4 bases, with 9 bases between them. Germline CDR1 and CDR2: MDHEN and SYDVKM. There are 14 residues in the CDR3. The CDR3 DNA is TGTGCCAGCAGTTTTCGTTTGGCCACCGGGGAGCTGTTTTTT. This codes for CASSFRLATGELFF.

V gene TRBV2 combines with J gene TRBJ1-5; D is uncertain. Trimming stripped 6 bases from V and 0 bases from J, with 15 bases between. CDR1 is SNHLY, CDR2 FYNNEI, per germline. There are 16 residues in the CDR3. The CDR3 bases are TGTGCCAGCAGGTCGGTGAGGCCCGATAGCAATCAGCCCCAGCATTTT. Translation: CASRSVRPDSNQPQHF.

This clonotype occurred many times. The rearrangement uses TRBV7-2 and TRBJ2-3, with 11 bases aligning to TRBD2. The CDR3 is made up of 16 amino acids. CDR1 is SGHTA and CDR2 is FQGNSA in the germline V gene. V dropped 5 bases and J dropped 0; count of bases not matched to a gene: 4. This chain's CDR3 is CASSPTSGTSTDTQYF. The CDR3 nucleotides are TGTGCCAGCAGCCCGACTAGCGGGACTAGCACAGATACGCAGTATTTT.

This chain connects TRBV5-1 to TRBJ2-7; 9 bases map to TRBD1. The germline V gene has CDR1 SGHRS and CDR2 YFSETQ. This CDR3 comprises 15 residues. The trim removed 0 bases at V and 5 bases at J, leaving 6 bases unmatched. CDR3 bases: TGCGCCAGCAGCTTGGCGGGGGACAGGGTCCACGAGCAGTACTTC. Amino acid sequence: CASSLAGDRVHEQYF.

This clonotype has ten or more counts. The rearrangement uses TRBV12-3 or TRBV12-4 and TRBJ2-5, with D tentatively TRBD1 (6 bases). The CDR3 totals 13 residues. Trimming cost V 5 bases and J 3 bases, with 10 bases left between them. CDR3 DNA sequence: TGTGCCAGCAGTACAACAGGGAAAGAGACCCAGTACTTC. It is translated as CASSTTGKETQYF.

There are many counts of this clonotype. This chain joins TRBV12-3 or TRBV12-4 and TRBJ2-2, with 7 bases aligning to TRBD1. The CDR3 loop spans 16 amino acids. The V gene end was trimmed by 8 bases and the J gene end by 4 bases; junction bases not matched to a gene: 13. The CDR3 protein is CASGFSRTGGTGELFF. The CDR3 nucleotides read TGTGCCAGCGGATTTTCCCGGACAGGTGGCACCGGGGAGCTGTTTTTT.

There are many counts of this clonotype. The CDR3 DNA sequence: TGTGCCAGCAGCGACAGGGAAGAGACCCAGTACTTC. Its translation is CASSDREETQYF. V usage is TRBV6-5 and J usage is TRBJ2-5; 7 bases are shared with TRBD1. The CDR3 runs to 12 residues. Germline V gene lookup returns CDR1 MNHEY and CDR2 SVGAGI. Trimming removed 6 bases from V and 3 bases from J; junction bases left unmatched: 1.

This clonotype has only a few counts. This chain links TRBV11-3 with TRBJ2-1; no clear D gene. Trimming cost V 5 bases and J 5 bases, with 4 bases left between them. Per the germline V gene, CDR1 is SGHNT and CDR2 is YENEEA. The CDR3 loop spans 11 amino acids. As DNA, the CDR3 is TGTGCCAGCAGCGAGCACAATGAGCAGTTCTTC. Translated: CASSEHNEQFF.